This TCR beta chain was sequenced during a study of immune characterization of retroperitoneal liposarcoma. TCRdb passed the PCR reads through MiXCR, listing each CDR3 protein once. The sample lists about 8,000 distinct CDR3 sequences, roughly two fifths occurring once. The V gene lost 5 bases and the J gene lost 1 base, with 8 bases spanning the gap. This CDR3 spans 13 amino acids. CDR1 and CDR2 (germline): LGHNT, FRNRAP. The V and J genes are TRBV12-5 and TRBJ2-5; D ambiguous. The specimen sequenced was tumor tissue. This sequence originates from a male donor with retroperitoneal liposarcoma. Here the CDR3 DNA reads TGTGCTAGTGGTCCCTCACGCCAAGAGACCCAGTACTTC. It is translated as CASGPSRQETQYF.